These T cell receptor beta chains were read from a single sample in a study of shared clonotypes between healthy human individuals. Clones were sequenced by immunoSEQ multiplex PCR, and TCRdb holds only the in-frame ones, with some missing. The sample has roughly 1 million clones, 75% to 85% seen once. Sequencing was carried out using memory CD4+ T cells from PBMCs. These receptors all come from a young man in good health. Some clones in this sample may be carry-over from other donors' samples. Both conserved end residues are part of each CDR3. A D gene is named only where the DNA matches it firmly. A row's size may be missing; if present it is once, few, many or a size class.

DNA: TGTGCCAGCAGTTCCTCGGGGGGATCTCCCTCTGGGGCCAACGTCCTGACTTTC
CDR3: CASSSSGGSPSGANVLTF
D: TRBD2
J: TRBJ2-6
V: TRBV27
size: .

DNA: TGCGCCAGCACCGACAGACTTATACCGAACACCGGGGAGCTGTTTTTT
CDR3: CASTDRLIPNTGELFF
D: .
J: TRBJ2-2
V: TRBV5-1
size: few

DNA: TGTGCCAGCAGCTTTTGGATGCTAGCGGGAATGCCCCACGAGCAGTACTTC
CDR3: CASSFWMLAGMPHEQYF
D: TRBD2
J: TRBJ2-7
V: TRBV11-2
size: .

DNA: TGTGCCATCAGTGAGGGGGGGCAAGAGACCCAGTACTTC
CDR3: CAISEGGQETQYF
D: .
J: TRBJ2-5
V: TRBV10-3
size: .

DNA: TGTGCCAGCAGCTTGGGTCGACAAGAGACCCAGTACTTC
CDR3: CASSLGRQETQYF
D: .
J: TRBJ2-5
V: TRBV7-2
size: .

DNA: TGTGCCAGCAGCGGGTCCACGGAGGGAGATACGCAGTATTTT
CDR3: CASSGSTEGDTQYF
D: .
J: TRBJ2-3
V: TRBV5-4
size: .

DNA: TGCGCCAGCAGCGCCGCGGAAGCGCGAAAAGAGACCCAGTACTTC
CDR3: CASSAAEARKETQYF
D: .
J: TRBJ2-5
V: TRBV5-1
size: .

DNA: TGTGCCAGCAGCCTAAGGGTGGCTAGCAATGAGCAGTTCTTC
CDR3: CASSLRVASNEQFF
D: .
J: TRBJ2-1
V: TRBV7-2
size: .

DNA: TGTGCCAGCAGTATACGCGGGCCGAGCTCTGGAAACACCATATATTTT
CDR3: CASSIRGPSSGNTIYF
D: .
J: TRBJ1-3
V: TRBV5-8
size: few

DNA: TGTGCCAGCAGCTTGGAGTCAGGGTCTCGTGGCTACACCTTC
CDR3: CASSLESGSRGYTF
D: .
J: TRBJ1-2
V: TRBV5-4
size: .

DNA: TGTGCCAGCAGCTTGAGGGGAATCTCTGGAAACACCATATATTTT
CDR3: CASSLRGISGNTIYF
D: .
J: TRBJ1-3
V: TRBV5-6
size: .

DNA: TGTGCCAGCAGCCCCCAGGGGTCCCAGCGGTTAGCCAAAAACATTCAGTACTTC
CDR3: CASSPQGSQRLAKNIQYF
D: .
J: TRBJ2-4
V: TRBV2
size: .

DNA: TGTGCCAGCTCACCACCGGGTCTTCAAGAGACCCAGTACTTC
CDR3: CASSPPGLQETQYF
D: .
J: TRBJ2-5
V: TRBV18
size: once

DNA: TGCGCCAGCAGCCATGGCCCAATTCAGATTGAAGCTTTCTTT
CDR3: CASSHGPIQIEAFF
D: .
J: TRBJ1-1
V: TRBV4-1
size: .

DNA: TGTGCCAGCAGTCTTCGGGGGCCCCCGACCTACGAGCAGTACTTC
CDR3: CASSLRGPPTYEQYF
D: .
J: TRBJ2-7
V: TRBV28
size: .

DNA: TGTGCCAGCAGTTATCAAGGGGCTAGTAACATTCAGTACTTC
CDR3: CASSYQGASNIQYF
D: .
J: TRBJ2-4
V: TRBV6-6
size: many

DNA: TGTGCCAGCAGCGTAGGGGAACAGCAAGAGACCCAGTACTTC
CDR3: CASSVGEQQETQYF
D: .
J: TRBJ2-5
V: TRBV9
size: .